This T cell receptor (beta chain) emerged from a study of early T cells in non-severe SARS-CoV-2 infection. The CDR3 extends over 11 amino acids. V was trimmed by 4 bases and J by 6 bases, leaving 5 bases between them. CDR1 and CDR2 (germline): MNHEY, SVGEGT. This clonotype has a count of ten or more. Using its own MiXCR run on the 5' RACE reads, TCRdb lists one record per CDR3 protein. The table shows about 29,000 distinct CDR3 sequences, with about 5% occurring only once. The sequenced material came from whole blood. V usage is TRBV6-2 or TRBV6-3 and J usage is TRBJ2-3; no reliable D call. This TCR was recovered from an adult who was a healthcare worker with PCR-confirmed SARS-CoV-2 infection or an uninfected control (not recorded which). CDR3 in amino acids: CASSSPDTQYF. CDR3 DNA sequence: TGTGCCAGCAGTTCCCCCGATACGCAGTATTTT.